Listed here are 15 T cell receptor beta chains from one sample, sequenced in a study of cytomegalovirus exposure and HLA in healthy donors. Primers for the PCR totalled 60 Vbeta and 13 Jbeta. Assay used: immunoSEQ multiplex PCR; TCRdb lists only in-frame clones, some missing. The sample consists of 150,000 to 200,000 clones, approximately 80% of them appearing once. Sequencing was done on a sample of PBMCs. All receptors come from a man younger than 40 in good health and CMV-seropositive.

The chain combines TRBV6-5 with TRBJ2-2; no clear D gene. CDR3 length equals 14 residues. Trimming took 2 bases from V and 6 from J, leaving 10 bases between them. Germline values: CDR1 MNHEY, CDR2 SVGAGI. The DNA for the CDR3 is TGTGCCAGCAGTTACCGGTCACTATCCGGGGAGCTGTTTTTT. It translates to CASSYRSLSGELFF.

The V and J genes are TRBV12-5 and TRBJ1-1; unclear D gene. V lost 2 bases and J 7 bases, leaving 8 bases between the germline ends. In germline, CDR1 is LGHNT, CDR2 FRNRAP. The CDR3 runs 12 residues. The CDR3 spells CASGLSRGEAFF. CDR3 coding DNA: TGTGCTAGTGGTTTGTCACGGGGTGAAGCTTTCTTT. Variable domain in full (rest from reference TRBV12-5 and TRBJ1-1): DARVTQTPRHKVTEMGQEVTMRCQPILGHNTVFWYRQTMMQGLELLAYFRNRAPLDDSGMPKDRFSAEMPDATLATLKIQPSEPRDSAVYFCASGLSRGEAFFGQGTRLTVV.

The chain is built from TRBV27 and TRBJ2-5, with D possibly TRBD1 on 5 matching bases. Trimming cost V 1 base and J 6 bases, with 15 bases left between them. Germline assignment: CDR1 MNHEY and CDR2 SMNVEV (reference sequence). CDR3 length: 15 amino acids. The CDR3 DNA reads as TGTGCCAGCAGTTTATTGCAGGGTGGAAAAAAGACCCAGTACTTC. Protein product: CASSLLQGGKKTQYF.

J is TRBJ1-5 and V is TRBV4-1, with D possibly matching TRBD1 (5 bases). The CDR3 consists of 18 residues. CDR1 MGHRA and CDR2 YSYEKL come from the germline V gene. V was pared by 0 bases and J by 1 base, with 16 bases between. The CDR3 coding sequence is TGCGCCAGCAGCCAAGAGGTATCGGGGGGTTTAAGCAATCAGCCCCAGCATTTT. This translates into CASSQEVSGGLSNQPQHF.

This sequence joins TRBV19 and TRBJ2-7; 9 bases fit TRBD1. Germline V gene data show CDR1 as LNHDA and CDR2 as SQIVND (reference sequence). The CDR3 contains 14 residues. V lost 4 bases to trimming and J lost 5 bases; unmatched junction nucleotides: 6. The chain's CDR3 is CASSTGTGRDEQYF. DNA for the CDR3: TGTGCCAGTAGTACAGGGACAGGGAGGGACGAGCAGTACTTC.

The chain combines TRBV9 with TRBJ2-5; D perhaps matches TRBD2 (5 bases). With 0 bases removed from V and 2 bases from J, the gap between germline ends came to 8 bases. The CDR3 extends over 14 amino acids. The germline V gene has CDR1 SGDLS and CDR2 YYNGEE. In DNA, the CDR3 is TGTGCCAGCAGCGTAGCGGGAAGGCAAGAGACCCAGTACTTC. This codes for CASSVAGRQETQYF.

The chain joins TRBV6-1 to TRBJ2-7; 7 positions agree with TRBD2. CDR1 and CDR2 from the germline V gene are MNHNS and SASEGT. The ends lost 2 bases at V and 2 bases at J; junction bases unmatched: 3. The CDR3 runs to 14 residues. As DNA, the CDR3 is TGTGCCAGCAGTGAATGGGGGGGAACCTACGAGCAGTACTTC. It yields the protein CASSEWGGTYEQYF.

The genes are TRBV2 and TRBJ1-4; D not certain. The CDR3 loop spans 12 amino acids. CDR1 and CDR2 (germline): SNHLY, FYNNEI. The V end was cut by 6 bases, the J end by 7 bases, with 9 bases between. CDR3 sequence: CASSPRGEKLFF. Here the CDR3 DNA reads TGTGCCAGCAGCCCACGGGGTGAAAAACTGTTTTTT.

The rearrangement links TRBV2 to TRBJ1-1; no reliable D call. Trimming took 6 bases from V and 4 from J, leaving 15 bases between them. The CDR3 sequence is 14 residues long. The germline gives CDR1 SNHLY, CDR2 FYNNEI. The DNA for the CDR3 is TGTGCCAGCAGAGGTGTTCGGGGTACCACTGAAGCTTTCTTT. The encoded protein is CASRGVRGTTEAFF.

This clone showed up just a few times. The genes are TRBV11-2 and TRBJ2-7, with 7 positions matching TRBD2. Germline CDR1 and CDR2: SGHAT and FQNNGV. The CDR3 extends over 13 amino acids. Unmatched junction bases numbered 7, after V lost 5 bases and J lost 6 bases. CDR3 amino acids: CASSPSGGSEQYF. CDR3 in DNA: TGTGCCAGCAGCCCTAGCGGAGGATCCGAGCAGTACTTC.

The chain has TRBV5-6 and TRBJ2-7; a possible D gene is TRBD1 (5 bases). The V gene's germline CDR1 is SGHDT and CDR2 YYEEEE. CDR3 length: 16 residues. Trimming shortened V by 4 bases and J by 3 bases, and 20 bases separated the two germline ends. The CDR3 DNA reads as TGTGCCAGCAGCCCTCCCAATCTCACAGGAAACTACGAGCAGTACTTC. Protein sequence: CASSPPNLTGNYEQYF.

V is TRBV6-1 and J is TRBJ2-5; a weak D match, TRBD1 (6 bases). The J call may be wrong; the DNA end is better matched by TRBJ2-7. The germline V gene encodes CDR1 MNHNS and CDR2 SASEGT. CDR3 length equals 11 residues. The DNA of the CDR3 is TGTGCCACAAAACAGGGCCCCGAGCAGTACTTC. Protein product: CATKQGPEQYF.

The count of this clone is one. The chain uses TRBV27 and TRBJ2-7, with a possible D match to TRBD2 (6 bases). Germline V gene sequence: CDR1 MNHEY, CDR2 SMNVEV (reference sequence). This CDR3 has 16 residues. V was cut by 0 bases and J by 1 base, with 13 bases left in between. The CDR3: CASSLSSGGRSYEQYF. CDR3 DNA sequence: TGTGCCAGCAGTTTATCGTCCGGGGGTCGATCCTACGAGCAGTACTTC.

Only a few counts were recorded for this clone. The rearrangement uses TRBV6-5 and TRBJ2-1; D is unresolved. Trimming left V 5 bases short and J 7 bases short, with 9 bases between. From germline, CDR1 is MNHEY and CDR2 SVGAGI. This CDR3 is 12 amino acids long. CDR3 sequence (DNA): TGTGCCAGCAGTACCCGAGTGAATGAGCAGTTCTTC. Translation gives CASSTRVNEQFF.

The chain recombines TRBV27 with TRBJ2-5, with 9 bases matching TRBD1. This CDR3 is built from 16 residues. V trimming: 3 bases; J trimming: 4 bases; junction bases outside the gene matches: 9. Per the germline V gene, CDR1 is MNHEY and CDR2 is SMNVEV (reference sequence). The CDR3 DNA reads as TGTGCCAGCAGTTTTAATGAACAGGGGGCGCGAGAGACCCAGTACTTC. Its translation is CASSFNEQGARETQYF.